This passage covers 27 T cell receptor beta chains from one sample sequenced in a study of blood T cell repertoires in COVID-19. Measured with immunoSEQ multiplex PCR; TCRdb has only the in-frame clones, and not every one. The sample contains 150,000 to 200,000 clones, around 82% of which appear only once. Material: PBMCs or T cells enriched from blood (not recorded which). These TCRs come from a man aged 40-50 years who had recovered from COVID-19.

The chain has TRBV7-9 and TRBJ2-3; TRBD1 agrees at 10 bases. Per the germline V gene, CDR1 is SEHNR and CDR2 is FQNEAQ (reference sequence). V lost 5 bases to trimming and J lost 3 bases; unmatched junction nucleotides: 5. The CDR3 contains 15 residues. The CDR3 loop reads CASSAGQGRTDTQYF. The CDR3 bases are TGTGCCAGCAGCGCGGGACAGGGGAGGACAGATACGCAGTATTTT.

V is TRBV4-1 and J is TRBJ1-2, with a tentative D call TRBD1 (6 bases). CDR1 is MGHRA, CDR2 YSYEKL, per germline. The CDR3 has 14 amino acids. V lost 4 bases, J lost 5 bases, and 14 bases lay in between. The CDR3 region has the DNA TGCGCCAGCAGCCTTCCTGGACAGTATTATGGCTACACCTTC. Translated: CASSLPGQYYGYTF.

V and J are TRBV18 and TRBJ2-7; 10 bases agree with TRBD1. Germline V gene data show CDR1 as KGHSH and CDR2 as LQKENI. Losses at the gene ends were 5 bases for V and 1 base for J; bases not matched to a gene: 8. The CDR3 is made up of 16 amino acids. CDR3 region: CASSIEGTGDSYEQYF. In DNA, the CDR3 is TGTGCCAGCTCAATAGAAGGGACAGGGGATTCCTACGAGCAGTACTTC.

The rearrangement uses TRBV7-9 and TRBJ2-1; D is possibly TRBD2 (5 bases). V was cut by 6 bases and J by 0 bases, with 9 bases left in between. Per germline, CDR1 SEHNR and CDR2 FQNEAQ (reference sequence). The CDR3 is 14 residues long. CDR3 sequence (DNA): TGTGCCAGCAGGCCGAGGGACTCCTACAATGAGCAGTTCTTC. Translating gives CASRPRDSYNEQFF.

This clone was picked up many times. The chain links TRBV4-1 to TRBJ1-2, with D perhaps TRBD1 (5 bases). V was clipped by 5 bases and J by 0 bases, with 19 bases between them. The CDR3 length is 17 residues. Germline loops: CDR1 MGHRA, CDR2 YSYEKL. In nucleotides, the CDR3 is TGCGCCAGCAGCGCTACCGGGACTGGCACCTCTAACTATGGCTACACCTTC. It translates to CASSATGTGTSNYGYTF.

The chain has TRBV5-1 and TRBJ2-5, with a tentative D call TRBD2 (6 bases). The CDR3 covers 13 residues. Germline V lookup: CDR1 SGHRS, CDR2 YFSETQ. V was shortened by 4 bases and J by 4 bases, with 11 bases between the two germline ends. This CDR3 is CASSPGDTETQYF. The CDR3 DNA sequence: TGCGCCAGCAGCCCGGGGGATACAGAGACCCAGTACTTC.

This rearrangement joins TRBV18 to TRBJ1-5; no clear D gene. CDR1 is KGHSH, CDR2 LQKENI, per germline. Trimming cost V 5 bases and J 7 bases, with 15 bases left between them. CDR3 length: 14 residues. The DNA for the CDR3 is TGTGCCAGCTCAGGTCCCGATTCGGGGCAGCCCCAGCATTTT. It codes for CASSGPDSGQPQHF.

This clone has a handful of counts. This chain uses TRBV6-2 or TRBV6-3 with TRBJ2-2; 9 bases are a match to TRBD1. Looked up from germline, CDR1 is MNHEY and CDR2 is SVGEGT. V lost 6 bases to trimming and J lost 7 bases; unmatched junction nucleotides: 24. The length of the CDR3 is 20 residues. CDR3 sequence: CASSQTILRDRARRDGELFF. Written as DNA, the CDR3 is TGTGCCAGCAGCCAAACCATACTCCGGGACAGGGCAAGAAGGGACGGGGAGCTGTTTTTT.

V gene TRBV6-1 combines with J gene TRBJ1-2; D uncertain. Trimming pared 0 bases from V and 10 bases from J, leaving 15 bases between. The germline CDR1 and CDR2 sequences are MNHNS and SASEGT. The length of the CDR3 is 14 residues. DNA for the CDR3: TGTGCCAGCAGTGAAGCCAGGTCGGTTGAGCCCTACACCTTC. This translates into CASSEARSVEPYTF.

The chain joins TRBV4-3 to TRBJ1-2; D is perhaps TRBD1 (5 bases). V was shortened by 0 bases and J by 5 bases, with 13 bases between the two germline ends. The germline V gene encodes CDR1 LGHNA and CDR2 YSLEER. This CDR3 spans 15 amino acids. CDR3 sequence: CASSQDRAGYYGYTF. The CDR3 DNA is TGCGCCAGCAGCCAAGATCGGGCAGGGTATTATGGCTACACCTTC.

J is TRBJ2-2 and V is TRBV27; 7 bases are a match to TRBD1. This CDR3 has 15 amino acids. Germline V CDR1 and CDR2: MNHEY, SMNVEV (reference sequence). V lost 6 bases to trimming and J lost 6 bases; unmatched junction nucleotides: 10. DNA of the CDR3: TGTGCCAGCAGGCCTCCGACAGGGATCGCCGGGGAGCTGTTTTTT. Protein sequence: CASRPPTGIAGELFF.

The chain joins TRBV30 to TRBJ1-2, with no clear D. V dropped 4 bases and J dropped 8 bases, with 17 bases sitting between them. Germline CDR1 is GTSNPN and CDR2 is SVGIG (reference sequence). This CDR3 contains 13 residues. CDR3 sequence: CAWNSHTPGGYTF. CDR3 nucleotide sequence: TGTGCCTGGAACAGCCATACACCGGGAGGCTACACCTTC.

The CDR3: CASSSVRNTEAFF. CDR3 coding DNA: TGTGCCAGCAGCTCGGTTCGGAACACTGAAGCTTTCTTT. The chain employs TRBV7-9 and TRBJ1-1, with D uncertain. V was cut by 4 bases and J by 1 base, with 7 bases left in between. The CDR3 totals 13 residues. Germline CDR1 and CDR2: SEHNR and FQNEAQ (reference sequence).

This clone was observed a single time. V usage is TRBV7-9 and J usage is TRBJ1-3, with D possibly being TRBD1 (6 bases). The ends were cut back, 2 bases at V and 3 bases at J, with 14 bases in the middle. CDR3 length: 16 amino acids. CDR1 is SEHNR, CDR2 FQNEAQ, per germline (reference sequence). CDR3 sequence: CASSLQGLENGNTIYF. DNA for the CDR3: TGTGCCAGCAGCTTACAGGGGCTTGAGAATGGAAACACCATATATTTT.

This clone is a singleton in its sample. The CDR3 DNA reads as TGTGCCAGCAGCCCGATGCGCGTGAACACTGAAGCTTTCTTT. The encoded protein is CASSPMRVNTEAFF. The chain employs TRBV11-1 and TRBJ1-1; unclear D gene. From germline, CDR1 is SGHAT and CDR2 FQDESV (reference sequence). The V gene lost 5 bases and the J gene lost 0 bases, with 10 bases spanning the gap. The CDR3 runs 14 residues.

CDR3 DNA sequence: TGTGCCAGCAGCTTGAGTCAGGGTGTGAACACTGAAGCTTTCTTT. It codes for CASSLSQGVNTEAFF. The chain uses TRBV5-5 and TRBJ1-1; tentatively, D is TRBD1 (5 bases). The CDR3 runs 15 residues. V lost 1 base and J lost 0, with 10 bases in between. Germline-derived CDR1 and CDR2 are SGHKS and YYEKEE (reference sequence).

The rearrangement links TRBV24-1 to TRBJ1-5; weak D call: TRBD1 (5 bases). The ends were cut back, 3 bases at V and 6 bases at J, with 26 bases in the middle. CDR1 KGHDR and CDR2 SFDVKD come from the germline V gene. The CDR3 covers 19 residues. The CDR3: CATSDDRRDSQGGPQPQHF. CDR3 nucleotide sequence: TGTGCCACCAGTGATGACAGAAGAGATTCCCAGGGAGGCCCTCAGCCCCAGCATTTT.

This chain links TRBV2 with TRBJ1-1, with 8 bases lining up with TRBD1. The V gene's germline CDR1 is SNHLY and CDR2 FYNNEI. This CDR3 has 16 residues. J lost 3 bases, V lost 6 bases, and 12 bases had no gene match. Here the CDR3 DNA reads TGTGCCAGCAGGAAAGACCGACAGGGGACGTACACTGAAGCTTTCTTT. Translated: CASRKDRQGTYTEAFF.

This chain joins TRBV5-1 and TRBJ1-1; 10 bases map to TRBD1. The CDR3 is 13 amino acids. CDR1 is SGHRS and CDR2 is YFSETQ in the germline V gene. V dropped 3 bases and J dropped 12; count of bases not matched to a gene: 8. The CDR3 DNA reads TGCGCCAGCAGCTCCCCAGGGGACAGGGGAACTTTCTTT. Amino acids: CASSSPGDRGTFF.

This clone was seen a handful of times. V usage is TRBV7-9 and J usage is TRBJ2-7; TRBD2 matches at 14 bases. The CDR3 runs 16 residues. Unmatched junction bases numbered 7, after V lost 5 bases and J lost 4 bases. Germline V lookup: CDR1 SEHNR, CDR2 FQNEAQ (reference sequence). CDR3 DNA sequence: TGTGCCAGCAGCCCCGGGACTAGCGGGGGTTGGTACGAGCAGTACTTC. This gives the protein CASSPGTSGGWYEQYF.

About this clone: Germline is not matched at one junction end, which may reflect a read error. The V and J genes are TRBV3-1 (or the pseudogene TRBV3-2) and TRBJ2-5; 9 nucleotides line up with TRBD2. The germline V gene encodes CDR1 LGHDT and CDR2 YNNKEL (reference sequence). The CDR3 totals 16 residues. The CDR3 loop is CASSHAVGLASEIQYF. The CDR3 DNA reads TGTGCCAGCAGCCATGCCGTGGGACTAGCTTCGGAGATCCAGTACTTC.

In this sample, this clone turned up once. The chain has TRBV9 and TRBJ1-1; 8 bases are a match to TRBD1. With 4 bases clipped from V and 4 bases from J, the junction kept 6 bases outside the gene matches. Germline V gene sequence: CDR1 SGDLS, CDR2 YYNGEE. CDR3 length equals 14 residues. CDR3 bases: TGTGCCAGCAGCCCCCAGGGGGCTGGCACTGAAGCTTTCTTT. Translation: CASSPQGAGTEAFF.

The chain combines TRBV5-1 with TRBJ1-1, with 11 nucleotides matching TRBD1. Looked up from germline, CDR1 is SGHRS and CDR2 is YFSETQ. V was pared by 4 bases and J by 7 bases, with 6 bases of the junction left unmatched. The CDR3 has 14 amino acids. The CDR3 sequence: CASSIGQGASEAFF. The CDR3 region has the DNA TGCGCCAGCAGCATAGGACAGGGGGCAAGTGAAGCTTTCTTT.

This clone has a handful of counts. The genes are TRBV4-1 and TRBJ1-2; no clear D gene. CDR1 and CDR2 (germline): MGHRA, YSYEKL. This CDR3 has 15 residues. Trimming took 0 bases from V and 1 from J, leaving 9 bases between them. CDR3 bases: TGCGCCAGCAGCCAAGAAAATTTTAATAACTATGGCTACACCTTC. Translation: CASSQENFNNYGYTF.

This chain uses TRBV6-5 with TRBJ1-1, with a weak D call TRBD1 (5 bases). The germline V gene encodes CDR1 MNHEY and CDR2 SVGAGI. The CDR3 runs to 16 residues. Trimming pared 0 bases from V and 7 bases from J, leaving 18 bases between. CDR3 bases: TGTGCCAGCAGTTACTCGGTGGGGGGGTTTGGTATTGAAGCTTTCTTT. Amino acid sequence: CASSYSVGGFGIEAFF.

Only a few counts were recorded for this clone. This chain uses TRBV18 with TRBJ1-5; D may be TRBD1 (6 bases). Trimming shortened V by 2 bases and J by 9 bases, and 17 bases separated the two germline ends. The germline gives CDR1 KGHSH, CDR2 LQKENI. The CDR3 has 15 amino acids. In DNA form, the CDR3 reads TGTGCCAGCTCACCATGGGGGGGCGATTCATCGCCCCAGCATTTT. It yields the protein CASSPWGGDSSPQHF.

In this sample, this clone turned up a few times. The gene calls are TRBV5-6 and TRBJ1-1; 12 nucleotides agree with TRBD1. V dropped 4 bases and J dropped 4; count of bases not matched to a gene: 11. Looked up from germline, CDR1 is SGHDT and CDR2 is YYEEEE. The CDR3 covers 17 residues. CDR3 protein: CASSPTRDRGRGTEAFF. The CDR3 DNA reads TGTGCCAGCAGCCCTACCCGGGACAGGGGGCGCGGCACTGAAGCTTTCTTT.